Each of the 30 T cell receptor beta chains below was sequenced from the same sample in a study of cytomegalovirus exposure and HLA in healthy donors (dated by TCRdb to 2016 to 2017). Library prep was done by the immunoSEQ multiplex PCR assay. The multiplex PCR relied on a mix of 60 forward primers for TCR Vbeta segments and 13 reverse primers for TCR Jbeta segments. TCRdb's version of the immuneACCESS table is confined to in-frame rearrangements and falls short of the full clone set. An unresolved V gene accounts for under half of the shortfall where checked; the remainder is of unknown origin. For this sample the table gives roughly 68,000 clones, of which around four fifths were detected only once. The top ten clones comprise approximately 5.4% of the sample. The sequenced sample was PBMCs. The receptors stem from a male donor in good health and CMV-seropositive.

V gene TRBV10-2 combines with J gene TRBJ2-7; D is perhaps TRBD1 (5 bases). CDR3 length: 14 amino acids. The V end lost 1 base, the J end lost 5 bases, and 12 bases lay between the germline ends. The germline gives CDR1 WSHSY, CDR2 SAAADI. The CDR3 loop is CASSEWSGYNEQYF. In nucleotides, the CDR3 is TGCGCCAGCAGTGAGTGGTCAGGGTACAACGAGCAGTACTTC.

The rearrangement joins TRBV30 to TRBJ1-3; D ambiguous. Germline V gene sequence: CDR1 GTSNPN, CDR2 SVGIG (reference sequence). Trimming left V 4 bases short and J 0 bases short, with 10 bases between. CDR3 length equals 14 residues. The CDR3 loop is CAWNSAGSGNTIYF. CDR3 in DNA: TGTGCCTGGAACTCTGCGGGCTCTGGAAACACCATATATTTT.

The chain employs TRBV7-5 and TRBJ2-3; the table's D call, TRBD2, has no DNA check behind it. TRBV7-5 is assigned pseudogene status. The CDR3 covers 13 residues. CDR3 protein: CARSSAGGRTQYF. The CDR3 DNA follows: TGTGCCAGAAGCTCAGCGGGGGGCCGAACGCAGTATTTT.

The rearrangement joins TRBV11-2 to TRBJ2-1; 7 positions agree with TRBD2. The V and J ends lost 2 bases and 4 bases, in that order; junction bases with no gene match: 5. Germline loops: CDR1 SGHAT, CDR2 FQNNGV. CDR3 length equals 15 residues. CDR3 residues: CASSLMGGTYNEQFF. CDR3 nucleotide sequence: TGTGCCAGCAGCTTAATGGGGGGGACGTACAATGAGCAGTTCTTC.

The J gene is TRBJ2-2, the V gene TRBV19; 10 positions match TRBD1. CDR1 is LNHDA, CDR2 SQIVND, per germline (reference sequence). The junction had 10 bases not matched to a gene; V was cut back by 5 bases and J by 4 bases. The CDR3 has 17 amino acids. CDR3 nucleotides: TGTGCCAGTAGTCCCCCCCGGACAGGGGGAGGCACCGGGGAGCTGTTTTTT. This translates into CASSPPRTGGGTGELFF.

V and J are TRBV7-6 and TRBJ2-7, with D perhaps matching TRBD1 (5 bases). The CDR3 loop spans 15 amino acids. CDR1 and CDR2 from the germline V gene are SGHVS and FNYEAQ. V was pared by 5 bases and J by 2 bases, with 16 bases between. The CDR3 region is CASSPRKGLPYEQYF. The CDR3 region has the DNA TGTGCCAGCAGCCCCCGGAAGGGGCTACCCTACGAGCAGTACTTC.

The table lists this clone with a few counts. The CDR3 nucleotides are TGCGCCAGCGGACCGACAGGGGGGAATGGCTACACCTTC. This gives the protein CASGPTGGNGYTF. V usage is TRBV4-3 and J usage is TRBJ1-2; 9 positions agree with TRBD1. V dropped 8 bases and J dropped 6; count of bases not matched to a gene: 7. CDR1 is LGHNA, CDR2 YSLEER, per germline. There are 13 residues in the CDR3.

The rearrangement links TRBV5-1 to TRBJ2-3; a possible D gene is TRBD2 (6 bases). The CDR3 runs 14 residues. The V end lost 4 bases, the J end lost 3 bases, and 12 bases lay between the germline ends. Looked up from germline, CDR1 is SGHRS and CDR2 is YFSETQ. The CDR3 loop reads CASSRLGGTDTQYF. CDR3 DNA sequence: TGCGCCAGCAGCCGACTCGGGGGTACAGATACGCAGTATTTT.

This chain uses TRBV25-1 with TRBJ1-3, with 7 bases identical to TRBD1. This CDR3 spans 15 amino acids. The junction had 11 bases not matched to a gene; V was cut back by 10 bases and J by 2 bases. Germline assignment: CDR1 MGHDK and CDR2 SYGVNS. In DNA form, the CDR3 reads TGTGCCACGACAGGGTTTGGGTCCACTGGAAACACCATATATTTT. This encodes CATTGFGSTGNTIYF.

CDR3 loop: CASVDRGRRTEAFF. DNA of the CDR3: TGTGCCAGCGTGGACAGGGGGCGCAGGACTGAAGCTTTCTTT. The chain uses TRBV6-1 and TRBJ1-1; 11 bases match TRBD1. With 8 bases clipped from V and 5 bases from J, the junction kept 7 bases outside the gene matches. The CDR3 length is 14 residues. CDR1 and CDR2 (germline): MNHNS, SASEGT.

The chain joins TRBV4-2 to TRBJ2-1; 12 bases are a match to TRBD2. Germline loops: CDR1 LGHNA, CDR2 YNFKEQ. This CDR3 is built from 15 residues. V dropped 8 bases and J dropped 8; count of bases not matched to a gene: 10. The CDR3 region has the DNA TGTGCCAGCGGTACCGGGACTAGCGGGTCCGATGAGCAGTTCTTC. This codes for CASGTGTSGSDEQFF.

The chain combines TRBV11-2 with TRBJ2-2; maybe TRBD2 (6 bases). Trimming shortened V by 5 bases and J by 2 bases, and 15 bases separated the two germline ends. CDR3 size: 16 residues. CDR1 and CDR2 from the germline V gene are SGHAT and FQNNGV. CDR3 region: CASSSVGTANTGELFF. The CDR3 DNA sequence: TGTGCCAGCAGCAGCGTCGGGACTGCAAACACCGGGGAGCTGTTTTTT.

As for this clone: Mismatch with germline at one junction end may stem from a read error. The rearrangement links TRBV27 to TRBJ1-2; 8 bases are shared with TRBD1. The CDR3 is made up of 13 amino acids. The germline V gene encodes CDR1 MNHEY and CDR2 SMNVEV (reference sequence). The CDR3 is CASGLYTGGGYTF. The CDR3 DNA follows: TGTGCCAGCGGTTTATACACAGGGGGAGGCTACACCTTC.

The chain has TRBV27 and TRBJ1-5, with TRBD1 identical over 7 bases. Losses at the gene ends were 6 bases for V and 3 bases for J; bases not matched to a gene: 2. Germline lookup yields CDR1 MNHEY and CDR2 SMNVEV (reference sequence). This CDR3 region has 13 residues. The CDR3 coding sequence is TGTGCCAGCAGGGGGACAGTCAATCAGCCCCAGCATTTT. Translation gives CASRGTVNQPQHF.

This clone was detected a few times. The J gene is TRBJ1-2, the V gene TRBV6-5, with D perhaps matching TRBD1 (5 bases). The length of the CDR3 is 13 residues. With 3 bases removed from V and 6 bases from J, the gap between germline ends came to 11 bases. Germline CDR1 is MNHEY and CDR2 is SVGAGI. The CDR3 region is CASSYEGGDGYTF. In nucleotides, the CDR3 is TGTGCCAGCAGTTATGAGGGAGGGGATGGCTACACCTTC.

As concerns this clone: One junction end does not reproduce the germline sequence, and a read error may be involved. V is TRBV7-9 and J is TRBJ1-1; 8 bases fit TRBD1. The germline V gene encodes CDR1 SEHNR and CDR2 FQNEAQ (reference sequence). This CDR3 has 15 amino acids. This CDR3 is CASSPSNRGQAHTVF. The CDR3 DNA sequence: TGTGCCAGCAGCCCTAGTAACCGGGGACAGGCCCATACCGTCTTT.

V gene TRBV27 combines with J gene TRBJ1-4; no clear D. Deletions cut 0 bases from V and 4 bases from J, with 12 bases between. Germline CDR1 is MNHEY and CDR2 is SMNVEV (reference sequence). The CDR3 runs to 16 residues. CDR3 sequence (DNA): TGTGCCAGCAGTTTATCGCTTCGTCAGATTAATGAAAAACTGTTTTTT. As protein: CASSLSLRQINEKLFF.

In this sample, this clone turned up a few times. The chain is built from TRBV5-1 and TRBJ2-6; D may be TRBD1 (5 bases). The CDR3 loop spans 17 amino acids. Trimming pared 3 bases from V and 2 bases from J, leaving 15 bases between. The V gene's germline CDR1 is SGHRS and CDR2 YFSETQ. The CDR3: CASSSIFQGTGANVLTF. As DNA, the CDR3 is TGCGCCAGCAGCTCGATATTCCAGGGAACTGGGGCCAACGTCCTGACTTTC.

The chain joins TRBV2 to TRBJ1-2; D is perhaps TRBD1 (5 bases). V was cut by 5 bases and J by 2 bases, with 9 bases left in between. The V gene's germline CDR1 is SNHLY and CDR2 FYNNEI. This CDR3 region has 13 residues. The CDR3 nucleotides are TGTGCCAGCAGTCTGACAGAAAACTATGGCTACACCTTC. Its protein product is CASSLTENYGYTF.

The chain has TRBV10-3 and TRBJ1-2; no definite D call. This CDR3 region has 13 residues. V shed 10 bases and J shed 2 bases, with 14 bases lying between them. CDR1 is ENHRY, CDR2 SYGVKD, per germline. The CDR3 region is CANGEERNYGYTF. The CDR3 DNA reads TGTGCCAATGGGGAGGAACGAAACTATGGCTACACCTTC.

On this clone: Different DNA sequences within this sample yield the same CDR3. The V call is TRBV7-9, the J call TRBJ2-3; the match to TRBD2 covers 13 bases. Losses at the gene ends were 5 bases for V and 1 base for J; bases not matched to a gene: 6. Germline V gives CDR1 SEHNR, CDR2 FQNEAQ (reference sequence). There are 17 residues in the CDR3. The CDR3 region is CASSPGLAGARTDTQYF. The CDR3 bases are TGTGCCAGCAGCCCCGGACTAGCGGGGGCTCGCACAGATACGCAGTATTTT.

The chain couples TRBV21-1 to TRBJ1-4. TRBV21-1 is noted as a pseudogene. The CDR3 has 17 residues. As DNA, the CDR3 is TGTGCCAGCAGCGCCTTTTTGAGCCCTGCAACTAATGAAAAACTGTTTTTT. Protein: CASSAFLSPATNEKLFF.

V usage is TRBV5-1 and J usage is TRBJ2-2; 7 bases are a match to TRBD1. The CDR3 consists of 15 residues. J gave up 5 bases and V 4 bases, and 8 bases lay outside the gene matches. Germline V gives CDR1 SGHRS, CDR2 YFSETQ. The CDR3 protein is CASSPLRQGTGELFF. CDR3 DNA sequence: TGCGCCAGCAGCCCACTTCGACAGGGTACCGGGGAGCTGTTTTTT.

V gene TRBV27 combines with J gene TRBJ1-1; D is uncertain. The CDR3 is 13 residues long. V was cut by 5 bases and J by 1 base, with 8 bases left in between. Germline CDR1 reads MNHEY; CDR2 reads SMNVEV (reference sequence). The CDR3 region is CASSLTWNTEAFF. The CDR3 nucleotides are TGTGCCAGCAGTCTTACATGGAACACTGAAGCTTTCTTT.

V is TRBV7-9 and J is TRBJ2-7, with 8 bases that match TRBD2. The CDR3 spans 17 residues. Germline values: CDR1 SEHNR, CDR2 FQNEAQ (reference sequence). J lost 6 bases, V lost 1 base, and 14 bases had no gene match. The CDR3 protein is CASSLGVVAGRSAEQYF. CDR3 nucleotide sequence: TGTGCCAGCAGCTTAGGTGTTGTAGCGGGGAGATCGGCCGAGCAGTACTTC.

J is TRBJ2-7 and V is TRBV7-9; D remains unclear. The CDR3 loop spans 13 amino acids. Germline V CDR1 and CDR2: SEHNR, FQNEAQ (reference sequence). V lost 5 bases, J lost 5 bases, and 13 bases lay in between. CDR3 nucleotide sequence: TGTGCCAGCAGCCGAGGCATAAAGGACGAGCAGTACTTC. Protein: CASSRGIKDEQYF.

This clone has just one count. This chain links TRBV7-9 with TRBJ1-2; TRBD1 might be the D (6 bases). From germline, CDR1 is SEHNR and CDR2 FQNEAQ (reference sequence). The CDR3 is made up of 14 amino acids. Trimming cost V 5 bases and J 5 bases, with 15 bases left between them. The DNA of the CDR3 is TGTGCCAGCAGCCCAGGGGTCGCGTTATATGGCTACACCTTC. It encodes CASSPGVALYGYTF.

The CDR3 loop is CSNGQGHQPQHF. CDR3 in DNA: TGCAGCAACGGACAGGGCCATCAGCCCCAGCATTTT. The chain joins TRBV29-1 to TRBJ1-5; 8 nucleotides match TRBD1. CDR3 length: 12 residues. With V trimmed by 8 bases and J by 5 bases, 5 bases remained unmatched. CDR1 is SQVTM, CDR2 ANQGSEA, per germline.

The chain recombines TRBV4-3 with TRBJ2-2; 8 bases fit TRBD1. Per the germline V gene, CDR1 is LGHNA and CDR2 is YSLEER. This CDR3 region has 13 residues. Unmatched junction bases numbered 3, after V lost 8 bases and J lost 4 bases. The chain's CDR3 is CASLDRATGELFF. The DNA of the CDR3 is TGCGCCAGCCTGGACAGGGCCACCGGGGAGCTGTTTTTT.

The rearrangement links TRBV19 to TRBJ2-4; a weak D match, TRBD1 (7 bases). This CDR3 has 19 amino acids. The germline gives CDR1 LNHDA, CDR2 SQIVND (reference sequence). V lost 3 bases and J lost 0, with 21 bases in between. The CDR3 loop is CASSMEGATANLAKNIQYF. CDR3 DNA sequence: TGTGCCAGTAGTATGGAGGGGGCGACAGCTAACCTAGCCAAAAACATTCAGTACTTC.